Only a few counts were recorded for the clone carrying this T cell receptor (beta chain). A second PCR, run for about 7 to 11 cycles, used a sample-barcoded 5' primer plus a J-beta primer mix. TCRdb reprocessed the 5' RACE reads with MiXCR, giving one entry per CDR3 protein. The sample consists of 1.8 million or so distinct CDR3 sequences, around 42% of them appearing once. This record comes from a study of blood T cells in healthy people across ages. The sample providers were healthy Caucasian people from Russia, aged roughly 6 to 95. Researchers report isolating at least 6.5 million PBMCs per sample. Germline V gene sequence: CDR1 MDHEN, CDR2 SYDVKM. Trimming stripped 5 bases from V and 8 bases from J, with 12 bases between. CDR3 size: 12 residues.

The sample was blood. The sequence derives from a human donor in good health. V and J are TRBV28 and TRBJ1-2; tentatively, D is TRBD1 (5 bases). The CDR3 spells CASSGAKMGYTF. CDR3 sequence (DNA): TGTGCCAGCAGTGGGGCCAAGATGGGCTACACCTTC.